These 10 T cell receptor beta chains originate from one sample sequenced in a study of cytomegalovirus exposure and HLA in healthy donors. PCR involved 60 Vbeta and 13 Jbeta primers. The method was immunoSEQ multiplex PCR; TCRdb's version includes in-frame clones alone and lacks a portion of them. This table holds tens of thousands of clones, approximately 70% found once. Sequences were obtained from PBMCs. The receptors originated from a man aged 50-60 years in good health and CMV-seronegative.

The rearrangement links TRBV9 to TRBJ1-6; no firm D call. From germline, CDR1 is SGDLS and CDR2 YYNGEE. V was shortened by 0 bases and J by 6 bases, with 7 bases between the two germline ends. The CDR3 contains 14 residues. The CDR3 protein is CASSVVEGNSPLHF. The CDR3 DNA is TGTGCCAGCAGCGTAGTTGAGGGTAATTCACCCCTCCACTTT.

V usage is TRBV11-1 and J usage is TRBJ2-3; 11 bases are a match to TRBD1. Trimming removed 2 bases from V and 8 bases from J; junction bases left unmatched: 15. Germline V gives CDR1 SGHAT, CDR2 FQDESV (reference sequence). The CDR3 length is 18 residues. CDR3: CASSLWVWDRGASGTQYF. As DNA, the CDR3 is TGTGCCAGCAGCTTATGGGTCTGGGACAGGGGGGCCTCCGGTACGCAGTATTTT.

This clone came up once. The J gene is TRBJ1-4, the V gene TRBV4-2; D is ambiguous. CDR3 size: 16 residues. In germline, CDR1 is LGHNA, CDR2 YNFKEQ. V lost 1 base and J 0 bases, leaving 9 bases between the germline ends. The CDR3 loop is CASSQVGSATNEKLFF. In DNA form, the CDR3 reads TGTGCCAGCAGCCAAGTCGGGTCAGCAACTAATGAAAAACTGTTTTTT.

The chain uses TRBV25-1 and TRBJ1-1, with 10 bases aligning to TRBD1. The CDR3 length is 14 residues. Germline CDR1 reads MGHDK; CDR2 reads SYGVNS. V lost 8 bases to trimming and J lost 0 bases; unmatched junction nucleotides: 3. The DNA for the CDR3 is TGTGCCAGCGGGGGACAGGGGATGAACACTGAAGCTTTCTTT. This encodes CASGGQGMNTEAFF.

The V and J genes are TRBV6-4 and TRBJ1-1, with a weak D call TRBD1 (6 bases). CDR1 and CDR2 (germline): MRHNA, SNTAGT. This CDR3 has 14 residues. V shed 6 bases and J shed 1 base, with 12 bases lying between them. CDR3 nucleotides: TGTGCCAGCAGGGACAGCTCGAAGAACACTGAAGCTTTCTTT. Translation gives CASRDSSKNTEAFF.

This chain links TRBV18 with TRBJ2-5; TRBD2 agrees at 8 bases. In germline, CDR1 is KGHSH, CDR2 LQKENI. V lost 0 bases to trimming and J lost 3 bases; unmatched junction nucleotides: 3. The CDR3 is 15 residues long. CDR3 sequence reads: CASSPPGLGEETQYF. CDR3 DNA sequence: TGTGCCAGCTCACCACCGGGACTAGGTGAAGAGACCCAGTACTTC.

The chain has TRBV7-9 and TRBJ1-2; weak D call: TRBD1 (5 bases). Germline CDR1 reads SEHNR; CDR2 reads FQNEAQ (reference sequence). Trimming shortened V by 5 bases and J by 8 bases, and 15 bases separated the two germline ends. This CDR3 has 13 residues. CDR3 protein: CASSSPRARGYTF. In DNA, the CDR3 is TGTGCCAGCAGCAGCCCCAGGGCAAGGGGCTACACCTTC.

The chain uses TRBV13 and TRBJ2-1, with a tentative D call TRBD2 (6 bases). This CDR3 comprises 15 residues. The V and J ends lost 5 bases and 0 bases respectively, with 11 bases between them. Germline CDR1 is PRHDT and CDR2 is FYEKMQ (reference sequence). CDR3 sequence reads: CASSMGGGSYNEQFF. The CDR3, as DNA: TGTGCCAGCAGCATGGGGGGAGGCTCCTACAATGAGCAGTTCTTC.

About this clone itself: At one of its ends the junction is not consistent with the germline gene, which may arise from a read error. This chain joins TRBV7-9 and TRBJ2-5; the match to TRBD1 covers 10 bases. There are 16 residues in the CDR3. Germline lookup yields CDR1 SEHNR and CDR2 FQNEAQ (reference sequence). CDR3 sequence (DNA): TGTTCCAGCAGCCTAGGCGACAGGGGGCCTCAAGAGACCCAGTACTTC. Protein sequence: CSSSLGDRGPQETQYF. Together with reference TRBV7-9 and TRBJ2-5, the CDR3 gives the full variable domain: DTGVSQNPRHKITKRGQNVTFRCDPISEHNRLYWYRQTLGQGPEFLTYFQNEAQLEKSRLLSDRFSAERPKGSFSTLEIQRTEQGDSAMYLCSSSLGDRGPQETQYFGPGTRLLVL.

This clone has more than one count but fewer than ten. V usage is TRBV10-2 and J usage is TRBJ1-6; possible D gene TRBD1, 5 bases. The germline V and J ends were trimmed by 6 bases and 11 bases, with 20 bases remaining between them. Looked up from germline, CDR1 is WSHSY and CDR2 is SAAADI. The CDR3 loop spans 15 amino acids. The DNA of the CDR3 is TGCGCCAGCAGCGAACAGGAAAGGGTCGCGCCACCCCTCCACTTT. It translates to CASSEQERVAPPLHF.